The T cell receptor beta chain under discussion was sequenced for a study of cytomegalovirus exposure and HLA in healthy donors. The length of the CDR3 is 13 residues. V was clipped by 7 bases and J by 6 bases, with 14 bases between them. Germline CDR1 MDHEN, CDR2 SYDVKM. It was with 60 Vbeta and 13 Jbeta primers that the PCR ran. Some clones are missing from TCRdb's copy, which holds only in-frame ones; the method was immunoSEQ multiplex PCR. The table includes about 100,000 clones, approximately 76% detected once. Material: PBMCs. This chain uses TRBV28 with TRBJ2-3, with a weak D call TRBD2 (7 bases). This TCR was sampled from a woman in her sixties or seventies in good health and CMV-seropositive. CDR3 sequence reads: CASTKGGKDTQYF. The CDR3 region has the DNA TGTGCCAGCACCAAGGGGGGGAAGGATACGCAGTATTTT.